These T cell receptor beta chains were read from a single sample in a study of shared clonotypes between healthy human individuals. Clones were read by immunoSEQ multiplex PCR, and TCRdb kept only the in-frame ones, dropping some. This table holds approximately 2.1 million clones, approximately 93% found once. Sequencing used naive CD4+ T cells from PBMCs. All receptors derive from a man aged 18 to 29 in good health. Some clones in this sample may be carry-over from other donors' samples. The CDR3 runs from the conserved cysteine through the conserved F or W. The order of the fields is D gene, J gene, V gene, clone size, CDR3 DNA, CDR3 protein. The D gene is left open where the match is weak. Clone size appears in some rows only: once, few, many, or a class for an expanded clone.

D: NA; J: TRBJ1-5; V: TRBV5-4; size: NA; DNA: TGTGCCAGCAGCTTTCAGGGGTCGAATCAGCCCCAGCATTTT; CDR3: CASSFQGSNQPQHF
D: TRBD1; J: TRBJ1-3; V: TRBV7-9; size: NA; DNA: TGTGCCAGCAGCTCAACCCGATTGGACAGGTTGCATGGAAACACCATATATTTT; CDR3: CASSSTRLDRLHGNTIYF
D: TRBD2; J: TRBJ2-3; V: TRBV5-1; size: NA; DNA: TGCGCCAGCAGGAAACTAGCGGGAGAAGGGTGGACAGATACGCAGTATTTT; CDR3: CASRKLAGEGWTDTQYF
D: NA; J: TRBJ2-7; V: TRBV2; size: NA; DNA: TGTGCCAGTTCCGGGACGGAGTACGTAGAGCAGTACTTC; CDR3: CASSGTEYVEQYF
D: NA; J: TRBJ2-1; V: TRBV11-1; size: NA; DNA: TGTGCCAGCAGCTTATCGGGAACCGGGGATGGATACAATGAGCAGTTCTTC; CDR3: CASSLSGTGDGYNEQFF
D: NA; J: TRBJ2-1; V: TRBV5-1; size: NA; DNA: TGCGCCAGCAGCTTGGGGGACGCCGCCGATGAGCAGTTCTTC; CDR3: CASSLGDAADEQFF
D: TRBD2; J: TRBJ2-7; V: TRBV4-3; size: NA; DNA: TGCGCCAGCAGCCAAGATCCCCACCCACTTAGCGGGTCCAACCCTAGGGCATACGAGCAGTACTTC; CDR3: CASSQDPHPLSGSNPRAYEQYF
D: TRBD2; J: TRBJ2-3; V: TRBV7-2; size: NA; DNA: TGTGCCAGCAGCTTACTAGCGATGGGGGGGGGCACAGATACGCAGTATTTT; CDR3: CASSLLAMGGGTDTQYF
D: TRBD1; J: TRBJ1-4; V: TRBV5-1; size: NA; DNA: TGCGCCAGTCATCAAAAGGGGGCCCTTCAGGCTAATGAAAAACTGTTTTTT; CDR3: CASHQKGALQANEKLFF
D: NA; J: TRBJ2-5; V: TRBV5-4; size: NA; DNA: TGTGCCAGCAGCCCGAACGGACAGACCAAAGAGACCCAGTACTTC; CDR3: CASSPNGQTKETQYF
D: NA; J: TRBJ2-1; V: TRBV19; size: NA; DNA: TGTGCCAGTAGTCCCATGCATGAAGCCAATGAGCAGTTCTTC; CDR3: CASSPMHEANEQFF
D: NA; J: TRBJ2-3; V: TRBV5-1; size: NA; DNA: TGCGCCAGCAGCTTGGAGGCCCGAAGCACAGATACGCAGTATTTT; CDR3: CASSLEARSTDTQYF
D: NA; J: TRBJ2-5; V: TRBV6-5; size: NA; DNA: TGTGCCAGCAGGAAAAACGGCTACATGACCCAGTACTTC; CDR3: CASRKNGYMTQYF
D: NA; J: TRBJ2-1; V: TRBV5-1; size: NA; DNA: TGCGCCAGCAGCTTGGATCCCGGGACTCACAATGAGCAGTTCTTC; CDR3: CASSLDPGTHNEQFF
D: NA; J: TRBJ2-1; V: TRBV21-1; size: NA; DNA: TGTGCCAGCAGCAAAGGTCTGCGATTTAGCTCCTACAATGAGCAGTTCTTC; CDR3: CASSKGLRFSSYNEQFF
D: NA; J: TRBJ2-7; V: TRBV5-1; size: NA; DNA: TGCGCCAGCAGCCCTTCAGGACACGTTATGGAAGAGCAGTACTTC; CDR3: CASSPSGHVMEEQYF
D: NA; J: TRBJ1-1; V: TRBV20-1; size: few; DNA: TGCACCCAACGTTTGAACACTGAAGCTTTCTTT; CDR3: CTQRLNTEAFF
D: NA; J: TRBJ2-3; V: TRBV18; size: NA; DNA: TGTGCCAGCCTGTTGACAGATACGCAGTATTTT; CDR3: CASLLTDTQYF
D: NA; J: TRBJ2-7; V: TRBV4-2; size: NA; DNA: TGTGCCAGCAGCCAAGAACAAGCCATCTACGAGCAGTACTTC; CDR3: CASSQEQAIYEQYF
D: NA; J: TRBJ2-1; V: TRBV27; size: NA; DNA: TGTGCCAGCAGTTTCATAGGAGACTCCTACAATGAGCAGTTCTTC; CDR3: CASSFIGDSYNEQFF
D: TRBD2; J: TRBJ2-7; V: TRBV4-3; size: NA; DNA: TGCGCCAGCAGCCAGGAATCTAGCGGGAGGGCCTACGAGCAGTACTTC; CDR3: CASSQESSGRAYEQYF
D: NA; J: TRBJ2-7; V: TRBV6-1; size: NA; DNA: TGTGCCAGCAGTGAATCGCGACCAGTCTACGAGCAGTACTTC; CDR3: CASSESRPVYEQYF
D: NA; J: TRBJ2-2; V: TRBV11-2; size: NA; DNA: TGTGCCAGCAGCCGACTAGCGAACACCGGGGAGCTGTTTTTT; CDR3: CASSRLANTGELFF
D: NA; J: TRBJ1-5; V: TRBV18; size: NA; DNA: TGTGCCAGCTCACCAGGACAACCCAATCAGCCCCAGCATTTT; CDR3: CASSPGQPNQPQHF
D: TRBD2; J: TRBJ2-3; V: TRBV10-1; size: NA; DNA: TGCGCCAGCAGTGAGGCGGCTAGCGGGAGGAAGGGACCCACAGATACGCAGTATTTT; CDR3: CASSEAASGRKGPTDTQYF
D: NA; J: TRBJ1-5; V: TRBV18; size: NA; DNA: TGTGCCAGCTCACCACGGGCGACCACATTTGAGCCCCAGCATTTT; CDR3: CASSPRATTFEPQHF
D: NA; J: TRBJ2-7; V: TRBV6-5; size: NA; DNA: TGTGCCAGCAGTTACTGGAACTCCAATTACGAGCAGTACTTC; CDR3: CASSYWNSNYEQYF
D: TRBD1; J: TRBJ1-1; V: TRBV6-1; size: NA; DNA: TGTGCCAGCAACCAGGACAGGCTGAACACTGAAGCTTTCTTT; CDR3: CASNQDRLNTEAFF
D: NA; J: TRBJ2-3; V: TRBV28; size: NA; DNA: TGTGCCAGCAGTTTATGGGCGGCGGGGAGCACAGATACGCAGTATTTT; CDR3: CASSLWAAGSTDTQYF
D: TRBD1; J: TRBJ2-3; V: TRBV28; size: once; DNA: TGTGCCAGCGGCCGAACAGGGGCCCTAAGCACAGATACGCAGTATTTT; CDR3: CASGRTGALSTDTQYF
D: NA; J: TRBJ2-3; V: TRBV6-4; size: NA; DNA: TGTGCCAGCAGTGACTCTAGGGCAGATACGCAGTATTTT; CDR3: CASSDSRADTQYF
D: NA; J: TRBJ1-3; V: TRBV5-8; size: once; DNA: TGTGCCAGCAGCGCCTCTACTGGGACGGGAAACACCATATATTTT; CDR3: CASSASTGTGNTIYF
D: TRBD1; J: TRBJ1-4; V: TRBV5-1; size: NA; DNA: TGCGCCAGCAGCTTCACCGGGACAGACGGTGAAAAACTGTTTTTT; CDR3: CASSFTGTDGEKLFF
D: TRBD1; J: TRBJ2-7; V: TRBV28; size: NA; DNA: TGTGCCAGCAGTTTGTTCGGGACAGGGGACTTCTACGAGCAGTACTTC; CDR3: CASSLFGTGDFYEQYF
D: NA; J: TRBJ2-1; V: TRBV27; size: NA; DNA: TGTGCCACCCACCCCGCAGGGGCTCCCTACAATGAGCAGTTCTTC; CDR3: CATHPAGAPYNEQFF
D: NA; J: TRBJ2-6; V: TRBV5-1; size: NA; DNA: TGCGCCAGCAGCTTAGGCGGCTCTGGGGCCAACGTCCTGACTTTC; CDR3: CASSLGGSGANVLTF
D: NA; J: TRBJ2-7; V: TRBV15; size: NA; DNA: TGTGCCACCAGCAGAGACTCCCTACAGGGCGAGCAGTACTTC; CDR3: CATSRDSLQGEQYF
D: NA; J: TRBJ1-1; V: TRBV7-3; size: NA; DNA: TGTGCCAGCAGCTTAAGTTCGGGGGCTGAAGCTTTCTTT; CDR3: CASSLSSGAEAFF
D: NA; J: TRBJ2-3; V: TRBV11-3; size: NA; DNA: TGTGCCAGCAGCTTCGGGTTCGAGGGGGGACTGCAGTATTTT; CDR3: CASSFGFEGGLQYF
D: NA; J: TRBJ2-7; V: TRBV18; size: NA; DNA: TGTGCCAGCTCACCAGGAACAGGCTCCTACGAGCAGTACTTC; CDR3: CASSPGTGSYEQYF
D: NA; J: TRBJ1-3; V: TRBV6-5; size: NA; DNA: TGTGCCAGCGCAAGCAGCTCTGGAAACACCATATATTTT; CDR3: CASASSSGNTIYF
D: TRBD2; J: TRBJ2-5; V: TRBV6-1; size: NA; DNA: TGTGCCACCCTAGATCCGGGGGGGAAAGAGACCCAGTACTTC; CDR3: CATLDPGGKETQYF
D: NA; J: TRBJ2-5; V: TRBV15; size: NA; DNA: TGTGCCACCAGCGGCTCCGGGACACGGGTGATAGAGACCCAGTACTTC; CDR3: CATSGSGTRVIETQYF
D: NA; J: TRBJ2-3; V: TRBV6-5; size: NA; DNA: TGTGCCAGCAGCCGAGAAGATACGCAGTATTTT; CDR3: CASSREDTQYF
D: NA; J: TRBJ1-1; V: TRBV7-2; size: NA; DNA: TGTGCCAGCAGCTTAAGGCGGGCGGACACTGAAGCTTTCTTT; CDR3: CASSLRRADTEAFF
D: NA; J: TRBJ2-5; V: TRBV9; size: NA; DNA: TGTGCCAGCAGCGTAGCTGATCGTTTCGCGGGGCGGGAGACCCAGTACTTC; CDR3: CASSVADRFAGRETQYF
D: NA; J: TRBJ2-7; V: TRBV18; size: NA; DNA: TGTGCCAGCTCGCAGGGTCGGCCCTACGAGCAGTACTTC; CDR3: CASSQGRPYEQYF
D: TRBD1; J: TRBJ1-1; V: TRBV2; size: NA; DNA: TGTGCCAGCAGGACGGACAGGACTGAAGCTTTCTTT; CDR3: CASRTDRTEAFF
D: TRBD1; J: TRBJ2-5; V: TRBV20-1; size: NA; DNA: TGTACAGGACAGGGCCAAGAGACCCAGTACTTC; CDR3: CTGQGQETQYF
D: TRBD1; J: TRBJ1-6; V: TRBV27; size: NA; DNA: TGTGCCAGCAGTACCTACGACAGGGGAAATTCACCCCTCCACTTT; CDR3: CASSTYDRGNSPLHF
D: TRBD1; J: TRBJ2-1; V: TRBV28; size: NA; DNA: TGTGCCAGCAGCCAAGGGGGCCAGGGGGCTATTGTTGAGCAGTTCTTC; CDR3: CASSQGGQGAIVEQFF
D: TRBD2; J: TRBJ2-3; V: TRBV5-4; size: once; DNA: TGTGCCAGCAGCCCCCGACTAGCGGGAGTGTCAGATACGCAGTATTTT; CDR3: CASSPRLAGVSDTQYF
D: TRBD1; J: TRBJ1-4; V: TRBV7-2; size: NA; DNA: TGTGCCAGCAGCTTAGACAGGGGTGGTGAAAAACTGTTTTTT; CDR3: CASSLDRGGEKLFF